Each of the 7 T cell receptor beta chains below was sequenced from the same sample in a study of patients and donors after allogeneic stem cell transplantation. Each CDR3 protein gets one entry after TCRdb re-called the RT-PCR reads with MiXCR. The data contain around 200,000 distinct CDR3 sequences, around 41% of them singletons. What was sequenced was blood, either unsorted or a sorted T cell fraction (not recorded which). Receptor source: a human donor who was either an allogeneic HSCT recipient or a stem cell or donor lymphocyte infusion donor (not recorded which). It is not recorded whose cells these are; they may come from a transplant donor.

This clonotype turned up a few times. J is TRBJ1-1 and V is TRBV7-9; D is undetermined. This CDR3 spans 13 amino acids. Germline assignment: CDR1 SEHNR and CDR2 FQNEAQ (reference sequence). With 5 bases removed from V and 1 base from J, the gap between germline ends came to 8 bases. The CDR3 sequence: CASSVPGNTEAFF. DNA of the CDR3: TGTGCCAGCAGCGTCCCAGGGAACACTGAAGCTTTCTTT. The variable domain in full, completed from reference TRBV7-9 and TRBJ1-1, reads DTGVSQNPRHKITKRGQNVTFRCDPISEHNRLYWYRQTLGQGPEFLTYFQNEAQLEKSRLLSDRFSAERPKGSFSTLEIQRTEQGDSAMYLCASSVPGNTEAFFGQGTRLTVV.

This chain connects TRBV6-6 to TRBJ1-1; D gene ambiguous. The CDR3 totals 15 residues. In germline, CDR1 is MNHNY, CDR2 SVGAGI (reference sequence). Trimming pared 5 bases from V and 9 bases from J, leaving 22 bases between. CDR3 in amino acids: CASSPPGRHGEQAFF. The CDR3 bases are TGTGCCAGCAGTCCTCCAGGCAGGCACGGCGAGCAAGCTTTCTTT.

Only a few counts were recorded for this clonotype. V usage is TRBV4-2 and J usage is TRBJ1-4, with 7 bases identical to TRBD1. V lost 1 base and J lost 7; bases outside the gene matches: 12. Germline V gene data show CDR1 as LGHNA and CDR2 as YNFKEQ. The CDR3 is 17 residues long. The CDR3 DNA reads TGTGCCAGCAGCCAAGTCTCAAAGGGAAGGGGGCGTGAAAAACTGTTTTTT. It specifies CASSQVSKGRGREKLFF.

V usage is TRBV6-2 or TRBV6-3 and J usage is TRBJ1-2; D is perhaps TRBD1 (5 bases). CDR1 MNHEY and CDR2 SVGEGT come from the germline V gene. The CDR3 spans 13 residues. Trimming removed 5 bases from V and 7 bases from J, with 14 bases in between. The CDR3 DNA follows: TGTGCCAGCAGTCAGGGAGAGACTGCTGGCTACACCTTC. Protein sequence: CASSQGETAGYTF.

The J gene is TRBJ1-2, the V gene TRBV5-1; no clear D gene. This CDR3 comprises 14 residues. The germline V gene encodes CDR1 SGHRS and CDR2 YFSETQ. The V and J ends lost 4 bases and 4 bases respectively, with 14 bases between them. Here the CDR3 reads CASSQLPGVYGYTF. The CDR3 DNA reads TGCGCCAGCAGCCAACTTCCTGGGGTCTATGGCTACACCTTC.

The V call is TRBV24-1, the J call TRBJ2-1; D is unresolved. Germline CDR1 KGHDR, CDR2 SFDVKD. CDR3 size: 15 residues. V lost 6 bases to trimming and J lost 1 base, with 12 bases between them. CDR3 residues: CATSRGRESYNEQFF. DNA for the CDR3: TGTGCCACCAGTCGAGGTAGGGAATCCTACAATGAGCAGTTCTTC.

CDR3 protein: CASKAGQTSTDTQYF. The CDR3 bases are TGCGCCAGCAAGGCGGGGCAGACCAGCACAGATACGCAGTATTTT. The rearrangement joins TRBV5-1 to TRBJ2-3; maybe TRBD2 (6 bases). V dropped 6 bases and J dropped 0 bases, with 14 bases sitting between them. Per germline, CDR1 SGHRS and CDR2 YFSETQ. This CDR3 region has 15 residues. The full variable domain, completed using reference TRBV5-1 and TRBJ2-3, is KAGVTQTPRYLIKTRGQQVTLSCSPISGHRSVSWYQQTPGQGLQFLFEYFSETQRNKGNFPGRFSGRQFSNSRSEMNVSTLELGDSALYLCASKAGQTSTDTQYFGPGTRLTVL.